The clone carrying this T cell receptor (beta chain) was counted many times. Its cognate antigen is unknown. This sample is drawn from a study of Graves' ophthalmopathy and Graves' hyperthyroidism. Overall study results and limits: A majority of expanded thyroid clonotypes exceeding 0.001 frequency were likewise present in blood. Discrimination between ophthalmopathy and stable hyperthyroidism by a 13-signature model showed 87.88% sensitivity and about 80% specificity.

Germline V lookup: CDR1 MNHEY, CDR2 SVGAGI. This CDR3 comprises 14 residues. J gave up 4 bases and V 1 base, and 3 bases lay outside the gene matches. Clinical symptoms, serum thyroxine, TRAb, thyroid ultrasound and orbital computed tomography determined diagnosis. PBMCs were density-gradient isolated from around 11 ml fresh blood. The study amplified TCR beta CDR3 regions using RNA transcripts. The library came from an HTBI-primed first-round RT-PCR and a second-round multiplex PCR. Using its own MiXCR run on the multiplex PCR reads, TCRdb lists one record per CDR3 protein. The repertoire holds under 800,000 distinct CDR3 sequences, with about 20% as singletons.

The chain couples TRBV6-5 to TRBJ2-7, with 8 bases fitting TRBD1. Sequences were obtained from peripheral blood. The clonotype originates from a woman between 18 and 30 years old with stable Graves' hyperthyroidism. Some clones in this sample may be carry-over from other donors' samples. The CDR3 region is CASSYWQGAYEQYF. Here the CDR3 DNA reads TGTGCCAGCAGTTACTGGCAGGGGGCTTACGAGCAGTACTTC.